This T cell receptor beta chain was profiled in a study of T cells in Graves' hyperthyroidism and ophthalmopathy. The length of the CDR3 is 15 residues. Trimming took off 5 bases at V and 7 bases at J, with 17 bases between the two ends. Germline V gene lookup returns CDR1 SGHTA and CDR2 FQGNSA. Amplification targeted TCR beta CDR3 regions from RNA transcripts. A set of HTBI primers served as the primers for a first-round RT-PCR of the TCR CDR3. TCRdb passed the multiplex PCR reads through MiXCR, listing each CDR3 protein once. The sample yields fewer than 300,000 distinct CDR3 sequences, approximately 14% seen once. This clonotype showed up many times.

The TCR originated in a woman between 50 and 59 years old with Graves' hyperthyroidism that later progressed to Graves' ophthalmopathy. Sequencing used blood. The genes are TRBV7-2 and TRBJ2-2; D is unresolved. The CDR3 spells CASSLQDLRYGELFF. The CDR3 DNA reads TGTGCCAGCAGCCTGCAGGACCTACGCTACGGGGAGCTGTTTTTT.